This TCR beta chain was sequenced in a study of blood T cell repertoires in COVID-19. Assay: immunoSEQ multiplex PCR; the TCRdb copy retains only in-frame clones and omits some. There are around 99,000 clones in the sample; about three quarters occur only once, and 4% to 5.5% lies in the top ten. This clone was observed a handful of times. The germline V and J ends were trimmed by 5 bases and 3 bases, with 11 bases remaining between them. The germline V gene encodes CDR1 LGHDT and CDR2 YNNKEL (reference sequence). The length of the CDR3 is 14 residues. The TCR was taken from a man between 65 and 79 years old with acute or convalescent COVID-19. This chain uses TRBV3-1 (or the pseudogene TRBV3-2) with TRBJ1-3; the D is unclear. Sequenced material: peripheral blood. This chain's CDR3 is CASSSGGLGNTIYF. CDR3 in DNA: TGTGCCAGCAGCTCTGGAGGACTTGGAAACACCATATATTTT.